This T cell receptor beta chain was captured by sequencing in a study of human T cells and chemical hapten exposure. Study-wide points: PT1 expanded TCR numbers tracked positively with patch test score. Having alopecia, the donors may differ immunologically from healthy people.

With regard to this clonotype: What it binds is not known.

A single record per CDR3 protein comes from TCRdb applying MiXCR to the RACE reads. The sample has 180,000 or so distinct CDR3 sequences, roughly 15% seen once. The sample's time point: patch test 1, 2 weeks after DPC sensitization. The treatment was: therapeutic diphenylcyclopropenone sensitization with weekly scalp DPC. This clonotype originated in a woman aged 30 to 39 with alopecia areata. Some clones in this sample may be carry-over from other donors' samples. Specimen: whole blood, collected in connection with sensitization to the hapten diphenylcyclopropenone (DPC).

The CDR3 nucleotides read TGTGCCTGGAGTGCACTAGTGAGCACCGGGGAGCTGTTTTTT. Protein product: CAWSALVSTGELFF. The V gene is TRBV30, the J gene TRBJ2-2, with D tentatively TRBD2 (5 bases). This CDR3 is built from 14 residues. Trimming cost V 1 base and J 4 bases, with 10 bases left between them. The germline V gene encodes CDR1 GTSNPN and CDR2 SVGIG (reference sequence).